This entry concerns a single T cell receptor beta chain. Its antigen is unknown. These data are taken from a study of OX40 agonist ivuxolimab in advanced cancers. Study-wide context: Patients were treated with intravenous ivuxolimab, dosed at 0.01 to 10 mg/kg and infused every 2 weeks. Dose-escalation patients' cancers were hepatocellular carcinoma, melanoma, renal cell or head and neck cancer. Overall study findings and caveats: On average, CD8+ T cells showed a greater number of expanded clones than CD4+.

Generated by immunoSEQ multiplex PCR, the TCRdb table keeps only in-frame clones and is missing some. Of approximately 46,000 clones detected, over 60% appear once; the ten largest clones hold about 3%. Germline-derived CDR1 and CDR2 are GTSNPN and SVGIG (reference sequence). There are 17 residues in the CDR3. The junction had 9 bases not matched to a gene; V was cut back by 0 bases and J by 4 bases. This sequence originates from an adult with an advanced solid tumor such as melanoma, head and neck, liver or kidney cancer. Source: CD4+ or CD8+ T cells sorted from blood, taken in a trial of the OX40 agonist ivuxolimab. V usage is TRBV30 and J usage is TRBJ2-2, with TRBD2 matching over 9 bases. The DNA of the CDR3 is TGTGCCTGGAGTGTAAGGGGTAGCGGGAGTTCCACCGGGGAGCTGTTTTTT. This translates into CAWSVRGSGSSTGELFF.